A selection of T cell receptor beta chains follows, all from one sample in a study of identical twins. TCRdb fed the 5' RACE reads into MiXCR, producing one record per CDR3 protein. This table has some 600,000 distinct CDR3 sequences, roughly 7.1% appearing once. The data also belong to a second study, concerning yellow fever vaccine responses in identical twins.

Sample: PBMCs. The source is a young woman in good health. Each CDR3 is given with its conserved first and last residue. The D gene is left open where the match is weak. Size is omitted from some rows. Given values are once, few, many or a class for expanded clones.

size	V	J	D	DNA	CDR3
NA	TRBV14	TRBJ2-5	TRBD1	TGTGCCAGCTCTGCGACAGGGGGCTCGAAGACCCAGTACTTC	CASSATGGSKTQYF
few	TRBV6-5	TRBJ1-2	TRBD1	TGTGCCAGCAGTTACCTAGGGACAGGGGGTGGCTACACCTTC	CASSYLGTGGGYTF
few	TRBV20-1	TRBJ2-5	NA	TGCAGTGCTAAGGGACCGGCCCGAGGAGAGACCCAGTACTTC	CSAKGPARGETQYF
many	TRBV5-5	TRBJ2-1	NA	TGTGCCAGCAGCCCCTCCGGGACTGGACACATTGAGCAGTTCTTC	CASSPSGTGHIEQFF
NA	TRBV3-1	TRBJ1-5	NA	TGTGCCACCACCCCGAACAGGGTCAGCAATCAGCCCCAGCATTTT	CATTPNRVSNQPQHF
NA	TRBV24-1	TRBJ2-1	NA	TGTGCCACCAGTGCCGGCTATTCCCGCTACAATGAGCAGTTCTTC	CATSAGYSRYNEQFF
many	TRBV10-3	TRBJ2-7	NA	TGTGCCATCAGTGAGCGGGGGTCCTACGAGCAGTACTTC	CAISERGSYEQYF
NA	TRBV6-2/TRBV6-3	TRBJ1-5	NA	TGTGCCAGCAGTTACCGCGGGCAGGGTTTGCCCCAGCATTTT	CASSYRGQGLPQHF
many	TRBV2	TRBJ2-3	TRBD1	TGTGCCAGCAGTAGGTGGCAGGGGGCGGGCACAGATACGCAGTATTTT	CASSRWQGAGTDTQYF
many	TRBV27	TRBJ1-6	NA	TGTGCCAGCAGTTTGGGCCGGGGCTCCTATAATTCACCCCTCCACTTT	CASSLGRGSYNSPLHF